This T cell receptor (beta chain) was found in a study of T cell repertoires in cytomegalovirus infection. Study-level background: Indications of both CMV infection and matching HLA type were provided by public TCR beta signatures.

TCRdb used MiXCR to reprocess the reads, holding one entry per CDR3 protein. This sample has over 250,000 distinct CDR3 sequences, with around 25% found just once. About this clonotype itself: What it recognizes is unknown. A much larger clonotype is one base distant, so this may be a read error.

Germline CDR1 and CDR2: SGHTA and FQGTGA. Deletions cut 1 base from V and 0 bases from J, with 7 bases between. The CDR3 runs to 16 residues. Study-wide points: In two of eight donors, the top clonotype was HLA-C-restricted CMV-specific. People with CMV and the relevant HLA were identified by cumulative public TCR beta family frequency.

The source is a human donor in good health (CMV status not recorded). Some clones in this sample may be carry-over from other donors' samples. V and J are TRBV7-3 and TRBJ1-6; D remains unclear. The sample was PBMCs. CDR3 in amino acids: CASSLMGSSYNSPLHF. The CDR3 DNA is TGTGCCAGCAGCTTAATGGGGAGCTCCTATAATTCACCCCTCCACTTT.